These 15 T cell receptor beta chains were all obtained from the same sample, sequenced in a study of spatial heterogeneity in lung cancer. Specified time point: blood at routine non-recurrence follow-up after resection. TCRdb used MiXCR to reprocess the 5' RACE reads, holding one entry per CDR3 protein. Of 35,000 to 45,000 distinct CDR3 sequences in the sample, just over 7.5% were seen once. Specimen: PBMCs, collected at follow-up. Source of these receptors: a male donor with early-stage non-small cell lung cancer.

This clonotype was detected ten times or more. The chain is built from TRBV2 and TRBJ2-1; a possible D gene is TRBD2 (5 bases). The CDR3 covers 15 residues. In germline, CDR1 is SNHLY, CDR2 FYNNEI. V was cut by 5 bases and J by 0 bases, with 11 bases left in between. CDR3 protein: CASSPSPSSYNEQFF. The DNA for the CDR3 is TGTGCCAGCAGTCCTAGCCCGAGCTCCTACAATGAGCAGTTCTTC.

This clonotype was counted at least ten times. This chain uses TRBV12-3 or TRBV12-4 with TRBJ2-3; D is uncertain. The CDR3 is 15 residues long. V was cut by 8 bases and J by 0 bases, with 15 bases left in between. In nucleotides, the CDR3 is TGTGCCAGCGGTGGATCCCCTTCCAGCACAGATACGCAGTATTTT. Protein sequence: CASGGSPSSTDTQYF.

Ten or more counts support this clonotype. The chain is built from TRBV5-4 and TRBJ2-7; D is undetermined. The ends were cut back, 4 bases at V and 6 bases at J, with 14 bases in the middle. This CDR3 comprises 13 residues. The V gene's germline CDR1 is SGHNT and CDR2 YYREEE (reference sequence). The CDR3 region has the DNA TGTGCCAGCAGCCTATCTGGTACGCTCGAGCAGTACTTC. This translates into CASSLSGTLEQYF.

This clonotype has only a few counts. The chain recombines TRBV3-1 with TRBJ1-2; 9 bases map to TRBD1. From germline, CDR1 is LGHDT and CDR2 YNNKEL (reference sequence). V was clipped by 1 base and J by 3 bases; unmatched bases: 0. This CDR3 has 14 residues. The CDR3 nucleotides are TGTGCCAGCAGCCAAGGGACAGGGGACTATGGCTACACCTTC. Amino acids: CASSQGTGDYGYTF.

This clonotype was counted at least ten times. The V gene is TRBV12-3 or TRBV12-4, the J gene TRBJ1-1, with D perhaps matching TRBD1 (6 bases). There are 13 residues in the CDR3. V was clipped by 3 bases and J by 7 bases, with 12 bases between them. Here the CDR3 DNA reads TGTGCCAGCAGTTTTGGCAGGGGTGTTGAAGCTTTCTTT. Its translation is CASSFGRGVEAFF.

This clonotype came up many times. As DNA, the CDR3 is TGCAGTGCTATAGACCTCAACGAGCAGTACTTC. It translates to CSAIDLNEQYF. This sequence joins TRBV20-1 and TRBJ2-7; D remains unclear. From germline, CDR1 is DFQATT and CDR2 SNEGSKA (reference sequence). The CDR3 length is 11 residues. The ends were cut back, 4 bases at V and 5 bases at J, with 9 bases in the middle.

This clonotype has a count of ten or more. The chain links TRBV12-3 or TRBV12-4 to TRBJ2-7; no clear D gene. The length of the CDR3 is 12 residues. V lost 3 bases to trimming and J lost 6 bases, with 9 bases between them. The CDR3 reads CASSLGSGEQYF. The DNA for the CDR3 is TGTGCCAGCAGTTTGGGGTCGGGCGAGCAGTACTTC.

This clonotype was picked up many times. This chain joins TRBV19 and TRBJ2-5; 7 bases are shared with TRBD2. V trimming: 5 bases; J trimming: 0 bases; junction bases outside the gene matches: 6. CDR1 and CDR2 (germline): LNHDA, SQIVND (reference sequence). There are 15 residues in the CDR3. CDR3 DNA sequence: TGTGCCAGTAGTGCCGCGGGGGAGTACCAAGAGACCCAGTACTTC. This codes for CASSAAGEYQETQYF.

This clonotype was seen ten or more times. This chain links TRBV18 with TRBJ2-7; unclear D gene. Trimming stripped 5 bases from V and 2 bases from J, with 4 bases between. This CDR3 region has 11 residues. Germline V CDR1 and CDR2: KGHSH, LQKENI. The CDR3 DNA reads as TGTGCCAGCTCAGGCACCTACGAGCAGTACTTC. It translates to CASSGTYEQYF.

This clonotype showed up just a few times. This chain links TRBV5-5 with TRBJ2-5, with D maybe TRBD2 (6 bases). This CDR3 is 14 amino acids long. The V and J ends lost 4 bases and 5 bases respectively, with 15 bases between them. The germline CDR1 and CDR2 sequences are SGHKS and YYEKEE (reference sequence). The CDR3 spells CASSPRAGTETQYF. CDR3 DNA sequence: TGTGCCAGCAGCCCTAGGGCGGGAACGGAGACCCAGTACTTC.

On this clonotype itself: A read error is possible here, since a much larger clone lies one base away. The V and J genes are TRBV24-1 and TRBJ2-3; 9 nucleotides match TRBD2. The CDR3 is 16 amino acids. Trimming at V came to 9 bases and at J to 3 bases, leaving 12 bases not matched to a gene. Germline values: CDR1 KGHDR, CDR2 SFDVKD. In DNA, the CDR3 is TGTGCCACCGGAGGCGGGGGGGCCGATCCAACAGATACGCAGTATTTT. It is translated as CATGGGGADPTDTQYF.

This clonotype was seen ten or more times. The V gene is TRBV2, the J gene TRBJ2-5; perhaps D is TRBD1 or TRBD2 (6 bases each). The germline V gene has CDR1 SNHLY and CDR2 FYNNEI. There are 14 residues in the CDR3. Trimming took 6 bases from V and 5 from J, leaving 16 bases between them. CDR3 DNA: TGTGCCAGCAGCCGAGAGACAGGAGGGGAGACCCAGTACTTC. It yields the protein CASSRETGGETQYF. Looking up the rest from reference TRBV2 and TRBJ2-5 gives the full variable domain: EPEVTQTPSHQVTQMGQEVILRCVPISNHLYFYWYRQILGQKVEFLVSFYNNEISEKSEIFDDQFSVERPDGSNFTLKIRSTKLEDSAMYFCASSRETGGETQYFGPGTRLLVL.

This clonotype was counted at least ten times. DNA of the CDR3: TGTGCCAGCAGCTTAATGACGGGACAAGAGACCCAGTACTTC. Protein product: CASSLMTGQETQYF. The gene calls are TRBV7-2 and TRBJ2-5; a possible D gene is TRBD2 (5 bases). The V gene lost 2 bases and the J gene lost 2 bases, with 9 bases spanning the gap. The CDR3 is 14 residues long. From germline, CDR1 is SGHTA and CDR2 FQGNSA.

This clonotype appeared many times. This chain joins TRBV19 and TRBJ1-4; D ambiguous. The CDR3 is made up of 13 amino acids. Germline V CDR1 and CDR2: LNHDA, SQIVND (reference sequence). The V gene lost 6 bases and the J gene lost 6 bases, with 11 bases spanning the gap. The CDR3: CASSFSVDEKLFF. The CDR3, as DNA: TGTGCCAGTAGCTTCTCTGTGGATGAAAAACTGTTTTTT.

This clonotype was seen repeatedly, ten times or more. The rearrangement uses TRBV19 and TRBJ2-1, with 11 nucleotides matching TRBD2. The CDR3 runs 17 residues. CDR1 is LNHDA, CDR2 SQIVND, per germline (reference sequence). Unmatched junction bases numbered 19, after V lost 11 bases and J lost 7 bases. The CDR3 region has the DNA TGTGCCTCCCAAGGACAGCTAGCGGGGGGCCAGAGGAATGAGCAGTTCTTC. As protein: CASQGQLAGGQRNEQFF.